This section outlines one T cell receptor beta chain sequence together with its context. This sample was included in a study of blood T cell repertoires in COVID-19. CDR3 size: 14 residues. Original processing notes: Amplification from reference gene primers served as the basis for estimated nucleated cell counts. Assay used: immunoSEQ multiplex PCR; TCRdb lists only in-frame clones, some missing. V and J calls plus clone size are reproduced from that table; the DNA served to infer D and trimming. The sample shows roughly 250,000 clones, around 90% of them seen only once. The sequenced sample consisted of peripheral blood. The receptor's source is a man aged 60-69 years who had recovered from COVID-19. The chain recombines TRBV21-1 with TRBJ2-7; the DNA was not compared with TRBD1, the D call given in the table. TRBV21-1 is classified as a pseudogene. The CDR3 DNA follows: TGTGCCAGCACCCAAACGGGACAGGGCTACGAGCAGTACTTC. Its protein product is CASTQTGQGYEQYF.